This T cell receptor (beta chain) originates from a study of blood T cell repertoires in COVID-19. Whole-study context: Acute and convalescent COVID-19 specimens originated in the United States, Italy and Spain.

Generated by immunoSEQ multiplex PCR, the TCRdb table keeps only in-frame clones and is missing some. This sample has about 120,000 clones, with over 65% found just once. The CDR3 runs 15 residues. V lost 5 bases, J lost 4 bases, and 17 bases lay in between. Germline loops: CDR1 SGHAT, CDR2 FQNNGV. The chain is built from TRBV11-2 and TRBJ1-2; weak D call: TRBD1 (6 bases). The source is a young man with acute or convalescent COVID-19. Material: peripheral blood. CDR3 residues: CASSLTHREIYGYTF. In DNA, the CDR3 is TGTGCCAGCAGCCTGACCCACAGGGAAATCTATGGCTACACCTTC.